The 27 T cell receptor beta chains listed next were all sequenced from one sample in a study of CXCR3-negative and CXCR3-positive naive CD8 T cells. Researchers prepared the TRB cDNA libraries using 5' RACE with UMI labels. Each CDR3 protein gets one entry in TCRdb, which reprocessed the 5' RACE reads and gives no DNA. The sample has about 56,000 distinct CDR3 sequences. The sequencing input was memory CD8+ T cells from blood. The receptors originated from a human donor in good health. Some clones in this sample may be carry-over from other donors' samples.

This rearrangement joins TRBV15 to TRBJ2-6; the TCRdb D gene call, TRBD1, has no DNA to confirm it. The CDR3 length is 17 residues. Germline V CDR1 and CDR2: LNHNV, YYDKDF (reference sequence). This CDR3 reads CATSLSGRLSGANVLTF.

V usage is TRBV6-6 and J usage is TRBJ2-1; TCRdb indicates TRBD2, and absent DNA this call remains unverified. The CDR3 totals 16 residues. CDR1 is MNHNY, CDR2 SVGAGI, per germline (reference sequence). The CDR3 is CASRKKAGTPNNEQFF.

This chain uses TRBV29-1 with TRBJ2-7; the TCRdb call, TRBD1, lacks DNA for checking. Germline CDR1 SQVTM, CDR2 ANQGSEA. The CDR3 spans 14 residues. This chain's CDR3 is CSASPGQAPYEQYF.

The chain uses TRBV7-9 and TRBJ2-5; TCRdb selects TRBD1, and the lack of DNA leaves this call unchecked. CDR1 SEHNR and CDR2 FQNEAQ come from the germline V gene (reference sequence). This CDR3 is built from 18 residues. CDR3 in amino acids: CASGLLARGALYQETQYF.

The chain links TRBV12-5 to TRBJ1-2; TCRdb lists TRBD1, though no DNA is available to test this call. This CDR3 has 13 residues. Looked up from germline, CDR1 is LGHNT and CDR2 is FRNRAP. CDR3 region: CATTAPGPYGYTF.

The chain links TRBV15 to TRBJ2-1. Germline CDR1 LNHNV, CDR2 YYDKDF (reference sequence). The CDR3 runs 13 residues. The CDR3: CATRGTPYNEQFF.

The J gene is TRBJ1-2, the V gene TRBV6-5; TCRdb's assignment of TRBD1 cannot be checked, as there is no DNA. CDR3 size: 15 residues. CDR1 and CDR2 from the germline V gene are MNHEY and SVGAGI. The CDR3 spells CASSYPTDRGYGYTF.

The chain uses TRBV5-6 and TRBJ2-7; lacking DNA, the TRBD2 call made by TCRdb goes unchecked. The CDR3 totals 15 residues. Germline V gene sequence: CDR1 SGHDT, CDR2 YYEEEE. The CDR3 loop reads CASSARGGRHYEQYF.

CDR3 sequence reads: CASSYSGGDQPQHF. This chain connects TRBV6-5 to TRBJ1-5; TCRdb selects TRBD1, and the lack of DNA leaves this call unchecked. Per germline, CDR1 MNHEY and CDR2 SVGAGI. This CDR3 contains 14 residues.

The chain is built from TRBV2 and TRBJ2-1; TCRdb lists TRBD1, though no DNA is available to test this call. Germline V gives CDR1 SNHLY, CDR2 FYNNEI. The CDR3 runs to 15 residues. CDR3 loop: CASSPTGANYNEQFF.

The chain couples TRBV27 to TRBJ1-5; TCRdb calls TRBD1, which cannot be checked without DNA. CDR1 MNHEY and CDR2 SMNVEV come from the germline V gene (reference sequence). This CDR3 spans 16 amino acids. This CDR3 is CASSQFTHPQGQPQHF.

The rearrangement uses TRBV28 and TRBJ2-3; the D call from TCRdb, TRBD1, cannot be confirmed without DNA. This CDR3 is built from 14 residues. CDR1 is MDHEN and CDR2 is SYDVKM in the germline V gene. Here the CDR3 reads CASSFQQGGDTQYF. The full variable domain, with the rest looked up from reference TRBV28 and TRBJ2-3, is DVKVTQSSRYLVKRTGEKVFLECVQDMDHENMFWYRQDPGLGLRLIYFSYDVKMKEKGDIPEGYSVSREKKERFSLILESASTNQTSMYLCASSFQQGGDTQYFGPGTRLTVL.

The V and J genes are TRBV20-1 and TRBJ2-3; absent DNA, TCRdb's TRBD2 call cannot be checked. CDR3 length equals 11 residues. Germline values: CDR1 DFQATT, CDR2 SNEGSKA (reference sequence). The CDR3 loop reads CSARRTPTQYF.

This chain uses TRBV6-5 with TRBJ2-1; TCRdb's D gene call, TRBD2, goes unchecked for lack of DNA. CDR1 is MNHEY, CDR2 SVGAGI, per germline. CDR3 length equals 19 residues. This CDR3 reads CASSYFLSGGASSYNEQFF.

The chain combines TRBV10-1 with TRBJ2-5; as DNA is missing, the TRBD1 call by TCRdb cannot be tested. This CDR3 is 14 amino acids long. Per the germline V gene, CDR1 is WNHNN and CDR2 is SYGVQD (reference sequence). CDR3 protein: CASSESRGQETQYF.

The rearrangement uses TRBV12-3 or TRBV12-4 and TRBJ1-2; the D call from TCRdb, TRBD1, cannot be confirmed without DNA. This CDR3 comprises 14 residues. The CDR3 region is CASSFEGGSYGYTF.

The chain links TRBV30 to TRBJ2-1; the TCRdb D gene call, TRBD2, has no DNA to confirm it. Germline V gives CDR1 GTSNPN, CDR2 SVGIG (reference sequence). CDR3 length: 13 residues. The CDR3 region is CAWKIAGDNEQFF.

The chain has TRBV7-9 and TRBJ1-2. CDR3 length equals 11 residues. CDR1 is SEHNR, CDR2 FQNEAQ, per germline (reference sequence). CDR3 in amino acids: CASSFFDGYTF.

The chain joins TRBV28 to TRBJ2-7. Per the germline V gene, CDR1 is MDHEN and CDR2 is SYDVKM. The CDR3 is made up of 15 amino acids. This CDR3 reads CASSSRLVGSYEQYF.

V usage is TRBV20-1 and J usage is TRBJ2-2; TCRdb's D call, TRBD2, is unchecked because there is no DNA. This CDR3 comprises 17 residues. Germline assignment: CDR1 DFQATT and CDR2 SNEGSKA (reference sequence). This chain's CDR3 is CSARVMMLRGGPGELFF.

V gene TRBV29-1 combines with J gene TRBJ2-7. Germline V CDR1 and CDR2: SQVTM, ANQGSEA. This CDR3 contains 11 residues. The CDR3 here is CSVDMGYEQYF.

Frequency places this clonotype as medium-sized (0.01 to 0.1%). The rearrangement links TRBV7-9 to TRBJ1-1; TCRdb calls TRBD1, which cannot be checked without DNA. Germline V CDR1 and CDR2: SEHNR, FQNEAQ (reference sequence). This CDR3 has 16 amino acids. CDR3 protein: CASSSDHQGPNTEAFF.

The rearrangement uses TRBV7-9 and TRBJ2-7; TCRdb calls TRBD1, which cannot be checked without DNA. Germline-derived CDR1 and CDR2 are SEHNR and FQNEAQ (reference sequence). CDR3 length: 15 amino acids. CDR3 protein: CASSPGTGGNYEQYF. Using reference TRBV7-9 and TRBJ2-7 for the parts outside the CDR3, the full variable domain is DTGVSQNPRHKITKRGQNVTFRCDPISEHNRLYWYRQTLGQGPEFLTYFQNEAQLEKSRLLSDRFSAERPKGSFSTLEIQRTEQGDSAMYLCASSPGTGGNYEQYFGPGTRLTVT.

CDR3 amino acids: CASSQDGRGGYNEQFF. The J gene is TRBJ2-1, the V gene TRBV3-1; TCRdb reports TRBD2, a call that lacks DNA to check it against. This CDR3 spans 16 amino acids. CDR1 and CDR2 (germline): LGHDT, YNNKEL (reference sequence).

The CDR3 is CASSSQQGASDEQYF. V and J are TRBV7-9 and TRBJ2-7; TCRdb designates TRBD1, a call that cannot be tested without DNA. In germline, CDR1 is SEHNR, CDR2 FQNEAQ (reference sequence). This CDR3 contains 15 residues.

This CDR3 reads CASSPTSGGAGATDTQYF. This rearrangement joins TRBV6-5 to TRBJ2-3; TCRdb lists TRBD2, though no DNA is available to test this call. The germline gives CDR1 MNHEY, CDR2 SVGAGI. The CDR3 runs to 18 residues.

This rearrangement joins TRBV20-1 to TRBJ2-6; no DNA is available, so the TRBD1 call from TCRdb remains unchecked. Looked up from germline, CDR1 is DFQATT and CDR2 is SNEGSKA (reference sequence). This CDR3 spans 17 amino acids. The CDR3 protein is CSARGRGGDSGANVLTF.